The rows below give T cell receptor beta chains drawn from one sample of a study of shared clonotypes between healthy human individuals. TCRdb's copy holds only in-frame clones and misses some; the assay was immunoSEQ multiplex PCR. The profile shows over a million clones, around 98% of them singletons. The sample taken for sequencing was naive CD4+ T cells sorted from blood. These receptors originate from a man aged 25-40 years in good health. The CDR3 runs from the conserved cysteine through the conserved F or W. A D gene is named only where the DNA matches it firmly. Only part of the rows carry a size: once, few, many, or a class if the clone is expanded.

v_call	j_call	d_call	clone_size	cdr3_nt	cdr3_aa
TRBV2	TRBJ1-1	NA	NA	TGTGCCAGCAGAGAGTTTCCCGTGGGCACTGAAGCTTTCTTT	CASREFPVGTEAFF
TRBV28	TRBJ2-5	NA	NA	TGTGCCAGCAGTTTAGCGGGATATGAGACCCAGTACTTC	CASSLAGYETQYF
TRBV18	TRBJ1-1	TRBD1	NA	TGTGCCAGCTCACCGGACAGGTTTAATTTCGGAGCTTTCTTT	CASSPDRFNFGAFF
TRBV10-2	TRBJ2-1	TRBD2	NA	TGCGCCAGCAGTGATGTAACTAGCGGGGCCCACTACAATGAGCAGTTCTTC	CASSDVTSGAHYNEQFF
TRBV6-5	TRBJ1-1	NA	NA	TGTGCCAGCAGTTACTGGGTAGGGGGCACTGAAGCTTTCTTT	CASSYWVGGTEAFF
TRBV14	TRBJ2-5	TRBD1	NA	TGTGCCAGCAGCCAAGACCAGAACAGGGGGACACAGAAGACCCAGTACTTC	CASSQDQNRGTQKTQYF
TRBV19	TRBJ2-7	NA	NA	TGTGCCAGTAGTTTACTATACAACGGCGAGCAGTACTTC	CASSLLYNGEQYF
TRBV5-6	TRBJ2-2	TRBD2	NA	TGTGCCAGCAGCTTGCTAGCGGGAGAGGAGGAGCTGTTTTTT	CASSLLAGEEELFF
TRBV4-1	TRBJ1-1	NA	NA	TGCGCCAGCAGCACACCCTTAAATGAAGCGGACACTGAAGCTTTCTTT	CASSTPLNEADTEAFF
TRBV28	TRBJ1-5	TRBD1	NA	TGTGCCAGCAGTTTATTTTTGGGGACAGTTAATAGCAATCAGCCCCAGCATTTT	CASSLFLGTVNSNQPQHF
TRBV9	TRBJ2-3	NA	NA	TGTGCCAGCAACCCGTCCCGGGGCAGGGGAGATACGCAGTATTTT	CASNPSRGRGDTQYF
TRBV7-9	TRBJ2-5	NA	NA	TGTGCCAGCAATCGGGGCGTTTCGGAGACCCAGTACTTC	CASNRGVSETQYF
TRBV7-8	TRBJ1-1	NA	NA	TGTGCCAGCAGCTTTTTCCGGAAATCGGGTACGAACACTGAAGCTTTCTTT	CASSFFRKSGTNTEAFF
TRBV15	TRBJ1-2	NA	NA	TGTGCCACCAGCAGAGCGGGGAACTATGGCTACACCTTC	CATSRAGNYGYTF
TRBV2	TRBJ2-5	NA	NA	TGTGCCAGCAGCACTCAAGAGACCCAGTACTTC	CASSTQETQYF
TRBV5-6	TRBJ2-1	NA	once	TGTGCCAGCAGCTACCTTAACAGACATGAGCAGTTCTTC	CASSYLNRHEQFF
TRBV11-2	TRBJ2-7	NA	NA	TGTGCCAGCAGCTTGCGGAGGGACCTAGAGCAGTACTTC	CASSLRRDLEQYF
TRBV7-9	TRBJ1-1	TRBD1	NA	TGTGCCAGCAGCTTAAGGACAGGGGTTACTGAAGCTTTCTTT	CASSLRTGVTEAFF
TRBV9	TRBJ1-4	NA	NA	TGTGCCAGCAGCGTAGGTTCATGGACAATGCCTGAAAAACTGTTTTTT	CASSVGSWTMPEKLFF
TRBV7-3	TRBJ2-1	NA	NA	TGTGCCAGCAGCCAAATCCGCGGTGAGCAGTTCTTC	CASSQIRGEQFF
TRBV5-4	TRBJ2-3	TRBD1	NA	TGTGCCAGCAGGACAGGGGTTACAGATACGCAGTATTTT	CASRTGVTDTQYF
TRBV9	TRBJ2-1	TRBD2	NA	TGTGCCAGCAGCGTAGACCAGGGACTAGCGGGAGACAATGAGCAGTTCTTC	CASSVDQGLAGDNEQFF
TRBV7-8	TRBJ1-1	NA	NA	TGTGCCAGCAGCTCATACTACAGGGAGAAATTGAACACTGAAGCTTTCTTT	CASSSYYREKLNTEAFF
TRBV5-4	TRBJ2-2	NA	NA	TGTGCCAGCAGGGCGGGCGGAGGCGGGGAGCTGTTTTTT	CASRAGGGGELFF
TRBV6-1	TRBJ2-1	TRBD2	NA	TGTGCCAGCAGCGATGGGTCAGCGGGAGCGAATGAGCAGTTCTTC	CASSDGSAGANEQFF
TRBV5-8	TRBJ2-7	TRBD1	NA	TGTGCCAGCAGCTTGGGGGACAGGGGGCACGACTACGAGCAGTACTTC	CASSLGDRGHDYEQYF
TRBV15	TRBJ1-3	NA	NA	TGTGCCACCCGGGGACGTTCCCACTTTGCTGGAAACACCATATATTTT	CATRGRSHFAGNTIYF
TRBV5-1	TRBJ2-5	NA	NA	TGCGCCAGCAGCTTGCCGTCGGGGGTACAAGAGACCCAGTACTTC	CASSLPSGVQETQYF
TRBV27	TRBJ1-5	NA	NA	TGTGCCAGCAGTCGAGCCGCTATTACAGGGATGAGCAATCAGCCCCAGCATTTT	CASSRAAITGMSNQPQHF
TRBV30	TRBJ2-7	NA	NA	TGTGCCTGGAGCGCCTTTAAGGACCCTATCTACGAGCAGTACTTC	CAWSAFKDPIYEQYF
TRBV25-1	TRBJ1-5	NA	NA	TGTGCCAGCAGTGAATTACAGGGGCCCCAGCATTTT	CASSELQGPQHF
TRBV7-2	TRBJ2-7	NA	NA	TGTGCCAGCAGCTTGAGGGCGGGAGAGCAGTACTTC	CASSLRAGEQYF
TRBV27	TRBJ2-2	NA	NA	TGTGCCAGCAGTCAAAGGACCGAGGGCGGGGAGCTGTTTTTT	CASSQRTEGGELFF
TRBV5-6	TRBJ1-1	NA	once	TGTGCCAGCAGCCGAGAGGGTAGAGGCGCTGAAGCTTTCTTT	CASSREGRGAEAFF
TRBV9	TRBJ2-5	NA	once	TGTGCCAGCAATAGAGGAAGTGGTATGGAGACCCAGTACTTC	CASNRGSGMETQYF
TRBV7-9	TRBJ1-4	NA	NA	TGTGCCAGCAGCCCGCTCCGCGAAAAACTGTTTTTT	CASSPLREKLFF
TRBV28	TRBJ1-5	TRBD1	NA	TGTGCCAGCAGAAGGGACAGGAACAATCAGCCCCAGCATTTT	CASRRDRNNQPQHF
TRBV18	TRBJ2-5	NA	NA	TGTGCCAGCTCACCAGCTTTCCAAGAGACCCAGTACTTC	CASSPAFQETQYF
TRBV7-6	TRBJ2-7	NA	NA	TGTGCCAGCAGGGCACTAGCAGGGGAGCAGTACTTC	CASRALAGEQYF
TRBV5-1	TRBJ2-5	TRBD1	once	TGCGCCAGCAGCTTGGGTTTACAGGGGGCCCGGGAGACCCAGTACTTC	CASSLGLQGARETQYF
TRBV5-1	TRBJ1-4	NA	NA	TGCGCCAGCAGCTTGGATACTAGGGTCCTTGGAATAAGTGAAAAACTGTTTTTT	CASSLDTRVLGISEKLFF
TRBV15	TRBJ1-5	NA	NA	TGTGCCACCAGCAGGAGGGACATGAGGGGTCAGCCCCAGCATTTT	CATSRRDMRGQPQHF
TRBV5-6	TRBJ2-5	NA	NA	TGTGCCAGCAGCTGGGTGGCAGTCCCAGAGACCCAGTACTTC	CASSWVAVPETQYF
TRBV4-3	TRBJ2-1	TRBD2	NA	TGCGCCAGCAGCCCACTCCCTAGCGGGAGGGCCTATAGGAATGAGCAGTTCTTC	CASSPLPSGRAYRNEQFF
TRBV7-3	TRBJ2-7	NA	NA	TGTGCCAGCAGCTTAGGGACCTACTACGAGCAGTACTTC	CASSLGTYYEQYF
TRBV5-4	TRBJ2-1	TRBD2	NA	TGTGCCAGCAGCCCGACCCCGGGGGGGGCGGGATGGTTCAATGAGCAGTTCTTC	CASSPTPGGAGWFNEQFF
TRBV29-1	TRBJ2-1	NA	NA	TGCAGCGTTGAGAGGTATGAGCAGTTCTTC	CSVERYEQFF
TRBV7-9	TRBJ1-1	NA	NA	TGTGCCAGCAGCGGAACCTATGAAGCTTTCTTT	CASSGTYEAFF
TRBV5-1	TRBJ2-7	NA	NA	TGCGCCAGCAGCCCCCGTGGGGGATACGAGCAGTACTTC	CASSPRGGYEQYF
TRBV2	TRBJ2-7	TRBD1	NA	TGTGCCAGCAGTGTATTACAGGGGGCAGGTGAGCAGTACTTC	CASSVLQGAGEQYF
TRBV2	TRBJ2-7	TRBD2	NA	TGTGCCAGCGACAGGACTAGCGGGATCGAGCAGTACTTC	CASDRTSGIEQYF
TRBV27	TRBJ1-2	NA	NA	TGTGCCAGCAGTTTCCAGGGGAATTATCGAAATGGCTACACCTTC	CASSFQGNYRNGYTF
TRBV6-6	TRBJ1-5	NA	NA	TGTGCCAGCTCAAAGGAGGTGAGCAATCAGCCCCAGCATTTT	CASSKEVSNQPQHF
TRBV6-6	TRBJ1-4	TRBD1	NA	TGTGCCAGCAGAATATCAGGGGGTGATGAAAAACTGTTTTTT	CASRISGGDEKLFF
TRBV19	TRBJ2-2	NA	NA	TGTGCCAGTAGTATAATTCGGGGGGCTGGCACCGGGGAGCTGTTTTTT	CASSIIRGAGTGELFF